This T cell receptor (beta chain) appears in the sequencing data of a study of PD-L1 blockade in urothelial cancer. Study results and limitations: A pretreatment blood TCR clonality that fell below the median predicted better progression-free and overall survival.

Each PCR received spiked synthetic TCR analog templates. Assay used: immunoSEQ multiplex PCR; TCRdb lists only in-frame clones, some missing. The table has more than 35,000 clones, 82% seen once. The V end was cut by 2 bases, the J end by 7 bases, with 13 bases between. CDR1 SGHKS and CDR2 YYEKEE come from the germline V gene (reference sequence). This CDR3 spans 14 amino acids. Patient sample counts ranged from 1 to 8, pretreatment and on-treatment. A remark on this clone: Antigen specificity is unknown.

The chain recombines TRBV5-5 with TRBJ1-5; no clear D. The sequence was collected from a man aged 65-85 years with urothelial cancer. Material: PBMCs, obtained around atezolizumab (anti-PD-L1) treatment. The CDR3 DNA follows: TGTGCCAGCAGCTTAACGGGTAATAGGCAGCCCCAGCATTTT. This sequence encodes CASSLTGNRQPQHF. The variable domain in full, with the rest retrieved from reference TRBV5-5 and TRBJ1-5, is DAGVTQSPTHLIKTRGQQVTLRCSPISGHKSVSWYQQVLGQGPQFIFQYYEKEERGRGNFPDRFSARQFPNYSSELNVNALLLGDSALYLCASSLTGNRQPQHFGDGTRLSIL.